The present entry profiles one TCR beta chain with its context. This sample was taken from a study of Ad26.COV2.S vaccination and SARS-CoV-2 variants. Profiling relied on immunoSEQ multiplex PCR, and the TCRdb table lists in-frame clones only, not all of them. The repertoire holds roughly 700,000 clones, with 70% to 90% as singletons. Treatment indicated: around 19 received Ad26.COV2.S at low or high dose, single or two shots; several received placebo; per-sample allocation not given. Sampling took place 63 days after the first vaccine or placebo injection. Germline V gene sequence: CDR1 GTSNPN, CDR2 SVGIG (reference sequence). Trimming pared 2 bases from V and 4 bases from J, leaving 16 bases between. This CDR3 is 15 amino acids long.

The chain employs TRBV30 and TRBJ2-3; D is possibly TRBD2 (7 bases). The starting material was peripheral blood, obtained in a trial of Ad26.COV2.S vaccine versus placebo. The sequence derives from a person between 18 and 65 years old who received the Ad26.COV2.S COVID-19 vaccine or a placebo. The CDR3 DNA reads as TGTGCCTGGAGTATCGGGGGGCGCGTGTCAGATACGCAGTATTTT. Residues: CAWSIGGRVSDTQYF.